The table lists the clone carrying this TCR beta chain with a few counts. As yet, its antigen is unknown. The data originate from a study of T cells after yellow fever vaccination. General observations from the study: Few clonotypes appeared in both CD4 and CD8 compartments. Booster sampling recovered most clones from primary vaccination (96% CD4, around 90% CD8).

Each CDR3 protein gets one entry after TCRdb re-called the 5' RACE reads with MiXCR. The table has about 360,000 distinct CDR3 sequences, around 6.4% seen once. Trimming pared 0 bases from V and 4 bases from J, leaving 10 bases between. The CDR3 contains 15 residues. Germline CDR1 and CDR2: LGHNA and YNFKEQ. The chain recombines TRBV4-2 with TRBJ1-5, with D perhaps matching TRBD1 (6 bases). The TCR was taken from a man aged 25-40 years who received the YFV17D yellow fever vaccine. The sequencing used PBMCs, collected 5 days after the yellow fever booster vaccination. The CDR3 loop reads CASSQDLTGNQPQHF. Written as DNA, the CDR3 is TGTGCCAGCAGCCAAGATTTAACAGGGAATCAGCCCCAGCATTTT.